These 31 T cell receptor beta chains were sequenced from one sample in a study of blood T cell repertoires in COVID-19. Assay: immunoSEQ multiplex PCR; the TCRdb copy retains only in-frame clones and omits some. The sample records about 210,000 clones, 70% to 90% being singletons. Sequencing input: peripheral blood. Receptors were obtained from a woman aged 45-60 years with active or convalescent COVID-19.

This chain uses TRBV10-1 with TRBJ2-4; 9 bases are shared with TRBD2. The CDR3 consists of 15 residues. Germline V gene lookup returns CDR1 WNHNN and CDR2 SYGVQD (reference sequence). V was clipped by 0 bases and J by 6 bases; unmatched bases: 3. The CDR3 region has the DNA TGCGCCAGCAGTGAGTCCGGTAGCGGGAGAAACATTCAGTACTTC. Translation gives CASSESGSGRNIQYF.

The chain uses TRBV6-5 and TRBJ2-1, with a possible D match to TRBD1 (6 bases). The CDR3 extends over 14 amino acids. CDR1 and CDR2 from the germline V gene are MNHEY and SVGAGI. Trimming left V 5 bases short and J 8 bases short, with 16 bases between. The CDR3 loop is CASSLRTEGDEQFF. CDR3 coding DNA: TGTGCCAGCAGTCTCAGGACTGAGGGGGATGAGCAGTTCTTC.

The V gene is TRBV5-4, the J gene TRBJ2-3; 10 bases fit TRBD2. Germline lookup yields CDR1 SGHNT and CDR2 YYREEE (reference sequence). Losses at the gene ends were 4 bases for V and 8 bases for J; bases not matched to a gene: 13. The CDR3 contains 16 residues. CDR3 DNA sequence: TGTGCCAGCAGCGAGGGGAGCGGGAGGGCTCCCGGTACGCAGTATTTT. It encodes CASSEGSGRAPGTQYF.

This chain connects TRBV4-1 to TRBJ2-2; D is unclear. Germline V gene data show CDR1 as MGHRA and CDR2 as YSYEKL. The CDR3 totals 15 residues. Trimming cost V 1 base and J 4 bases, with 10 bases left between them. The CDR3: CASSQVASSTGELFF. DNA of the CDR3: TGCGCCAGCAGCCAAGTGGCCAGTTCCACCGGGGAGCTGTTTTTT.

The chain employs TRBV30 and TRBJ1-3; D is unresolved. The V end lost 4 bases, the J end lost 7 bases, and 8 bases lay between the germline ends. The germline V gene has CDR1 GTSNPN and CDR2 SVGIG (reference sequence). This CDR3 region has 11 residues. CDR3 residues: CAWTRANTIYF. For the CDR3, the DNA is TGTGCCTGGACCCGTGCGAACACCATATATTTT.

V gene TRBV3-1 (or the pseudogene TRBV3-2) combines with J gene TRBJ2-3, with D uncertain. The germline gives CDR1 LGHDT, CDR2 YNNKEL (reference sequence). There are 16 residues in the CDR3. Deletions cut 2 bases from V and 6 bases from J, with 18 bases between. In DNA, the CDR3 is TGTGCCAGCAGCCAACAAGGAGTCGGAAGATCGGATACGCAGTATTTT. Translating it yields CASSQQGVGRSDTQYF.

The chain links TRBV6-1 to TRBJ2-7, with 9 bases identical to TRBD2. Germline V gives CDR1 MNHNS, CDR2 SASEGT. The CDR3 runs 16 residues. The ends lost 4 bases at V and 3 bases at J; junction bases unmatched: 10. CDR3 bases: TGTGCCAGCAGTGCCTTAGGGACTAGCCTAAGCTACGAGCAGTACGTC. This encodes CASSALGTSLSYEQYV.

The chain uses TRBV2 and TRBJ1-5; D gene uncertain. The CDR3 sequence is 13 residues long. CDR1 and CDR2 from the germline V gene are SNHLY and FYNNEI. Trimming took 3 bases from V and 5 from J, leaving 8 bases between them. The CDR3 is CASSEYSDQPQHF. Written as DNA, the CDR3 is TGTGCCAGCAGTGAGTATTCGGATCAGCCCCAGCATTTT.

This clone was counted a single time. V is TRBV5-1 and J is TRBJ1-5; TRBD1 agrees at 8 bases. Per the germline V gene, CDR1 is SGHRS and CDR2 is YFSETQ. The CDR3 runs to 15 residues. Trimming took 4 bases from V and 5 from J; bases not matched to a gene: 8. This CDR3 reads CASSAGQGPDQPQHF. CDR3 nucleotide sequence: TGCGCCAGCAGCGCCGGACAGGGCCCGGATCAGCCCCAGCATTTT.

DNA of the CDR3: TGTGCCAGCAGCTGGACAGGGGCGGGTGAGACCCAGTACTTC. It specifies CASSWTGAGETQYF. The chain is built from TRBV5-6 and TRBJ2-5, with TRBD1 identical over 9 bases. The CDR3 has 14 residues. V gave up 3 bases and J gave up 5 bases; unmatched junction bases: 5. The V gene's germline CDR1 is SGHDT and CDR2 YYEEEE. Supplemented by reference TRBV5-6 and TRBJ2-5, the full variable domain reads DAGVTQSPTHLIKTRGQQVTLRCSPKSGHDTVSWYQQALGQGPQFIFQYYEEEERQRGNFPDRFSGHQFPNYSSELNVNALLLGDSALYLCASSWTGAGETQYFGPGTRLLVL.

This chain connects TRBV30 to TRBJ1-6; the match to TRBD1 covers 7 bases. The germline gives CDR1 GTSNPN, CDR2 SVGIG (reference sequence). The junction had 8 bases not matched to a gene; V was cut back by 5 bases and J by 7 bases. The CDR3 runs to 14 residues. The CDR3 bases are TGTGCCTGGGGTTTGGGACAGACGAATTCACCCCTCCACTTT. This codes for CAWGLGQTNSPLHF.

V gene TRBV5-6 combines with J gene TRBJ1-6; D possibly corresponds to TRBD1 (5 bases). The germline gives CDR1 SGHDT, CDR2 YYEEEE. The CDR3 contains 16 residues. V was pared by 4 bases and J by 8 bases, with 19 bases between. CDR3 in DNA: TGTGCCAGCAGCCCCTCTACCGGCAGGGCCTATTCACCCCTCCACTTT. Translation gives CASSPSTGRAYSPLHF.

The chain employs TRBV28 and TRBJ1-2; a possible D gene is TRBD1 (6 bases). The CDR3 runs 14 residues. V lost 6 bases and J 8 bases, leaving 19 bases between the germline ends. Germline CDR1 and CDR2: MDHEN and SYDVKM. CDR3 protein: CASSLPNRAEGYTF. In DNA, the CDR3 is TGTGCCAGCAGCCTACCCAACAGGGCGGAGGGCTACACCTTC.

V and J are TRBV3-1 (or the pseudogene TRBV3-2) and TRBJ2-3; 9 bases fit TRBD1. V shed 5 bases, J shed 5 bases, and the junction held 8 bases outside the gene matches. Germline V gives CDR1 LGHDT, CDR2 YNNKEL (reference sequence). The CDR3 covers 15 residues. CDR3 sequence (DNA): TGTGCCAGCAGCACCGGGACAGGGAGGATAGATACGCAGTATTTT. Translating it yields CASSTGTGRIDTQYF.

The chain recombines TRBV9 with TRBJ2-7, with 8 bases aligning to TRBD1. The CDR3 spans 17 residues. Losses at the gene ends were 0 bases for V and 0 bases for J; bases not matched to a gene: 8. The germline V gene has CDR1 SGDLS and CDR2 YYNGEE. The DNA for the CDR3 is TGTGCCAGCAGCGTAGGGGGCAACAGGGGGAGCTCCTACGAGCAGTACTTC. Translation gives CASSVGGNRGSSYEQYF.

The V gene is TRBV11-3, the J gene TRBJ2-3; D uncertain. V shed 1 base and J shed 1 base, with 6 bases lying between them. Germline V lookup: CDR1 SGHNT, CDR2 YENEEA. The CDR3 extends over 14 amino acids. As DNA, the CDR3 is TGTGCCAGCAGCTTAGGGCAGGGCACAGATACGCAGTATTTT. Encoded protein: CASSLGQGTDTQYF.

The chain has TRBV6-5 and TRBJ2-1, with D hard to call. CDR3 length equals 16 residues. Germline values: CDR1 MNHEY, CDR2 SVGAGI. The ends were cut back, 4 bases at V and 7 bases at J, with 20 bases in the middle. This CDR3 reads CASSSTLGSFGNEQFF. CDR3 nucleotides: TGTGCCAGCAGTTCTACTCTGGGCTCCTTTGGTAATGAGCAGTTCTTC.

This sequence joins TRBV2 and TRBJ1-2; D unresolved. The V and J ends lost 1 base and 0 bases respectively, with 6 bases between them. Germline values: CDR1 SNHLY, CDR2 FYNNEI. The CDR3 contains 14 residues. The CDR3 reads CASSEGSANYGYTF. The CDR3 nucleotides read TGTGCCAGCAGTGAAGGTTCAGCTAACTATGGCTACACCTTC.

V usage is TRBV5-1 and J usage is TRBJ2-5; D possibly corresponds to TRBD1 (6 bases). V lost 0 bases, J lost 4 bases, and 19 bases lay in between. Germline V gene data show CDR1 as SGHRS and CDR2 as YFSETQ. The CDR3 runs to 17 residues. The CDR3 reads CASSLEGTSLRRETQYF. CDR3 nucleotide sequence: TGCGCCAGCAGCTTGGAAGGGACAAGTCTGAGGCGAGAGACCCAGTACTTC.

V usage is TRBV25-1 and J usage is TRBJ1-2; D not certain. The CDR3 contains 12 residues. Germline assignment: CDR1 MGHDK and CDR2 SYGVNS. Trimming stripped 1 base from V and 4 bases from J, with 4 bases between. The CDR3 DNA reads as TGTGCCAGCAGTGAATCTCTCTATGGCTACACCTTC. Translating it yields CASSESLYGYTF.

CDR3 coding DNA: TGTGCCAGTAGTATTCCCCCCCTAGCGGGAACGGGTGATGAGCAGTTCTTC. It specifies CASSIPPLAGTGDEQFF. V usage is TRBV19 and J usage is TRBJ2-1, with 9 bases lining up with TRBD2. The germline V gene encodes CDR1 LNHDA and CDR2 SQIVND (reference sequence). The CDR3 is made up of 17 amino acids. J was trimmed by 8 bases and V by 3 bases; bases with no gene match: 14.

The chain employs TRBV19 and TRBJ2-5; tentatively, D is TRBD1 (6 bases). Trimming took 3 bases from V and 7 from J, leaving 30 bases between them. CDR1 is LNHDA, CDR2 SQIVND, per germline (reference sequence). The CDR3 is 19 amino acids. The CDR3 loop is CASSIAPPFTGNRLGTQYF. The CDR3 DNA sequence: TGTGCCAGTAGTATCGCCCCTCCTTTCACAGGGAACCGCTTAGGGACCCAGTACTTC.

The V gene is TRBV7-9, the J gene TRBJ1-2, with TRBD1 as a possible D gene (5 bases). V lost 5 bases and J 3 bases, leaving 19 bases between the germline ends. The CDR3 extends over 16 amino acids. CDR1 is SEHNR and CDR2 is FQNEAQ in the germline V gene (reference sequence). CDR3: CASSPSPRADHYGYTF. CDR3 coding DNA: TGTGCCAGCAGCCCAAGCCCCAGGGCGGATCACTATGGCTACACCTTC. Using reference TRBV7-9 and TRBJ1-2 for the parts outside the CDR3, the full variable domain is DTGVSQNPRHKITKRGQNVTFRCDPISEHNRLYWYRQTLGQGPEFLTYFQNEAQLEKSRLLSDRFSAERPKGSFSTLEIQRTEQGDSAMYLCASSPSPRADHYGYTFGSGTRLTVV.

The J gene is TRBJ2-7, the V gene TRBV5-6; D possibly corresponds to TRBD1 (6 bases). This CDR3 contains 17 residues. Germline V gene data show CDR1 as SGHDT and CDR2 as YYEEEE. V was trimmed by 7 bases and J by 4 bases, leaving 27 bases between them. CDR3 amino acids: CASQLRGNGIRRYEQYF. The CDR3 bases are TGTGCCAGCCAGCTGAGGGGGAACGGTATCAGGCGGTACGAGCAGTACTTC.

This clone was seen only once. This chain joins TRBV4-1 and TRBJ1-5; a weak D match, TRBD1 (5 bases). The CDR3 is made up of 16 amino acids. V was clipped by 1 base and J by 5 bases, with 15 bases between them. Germline lookup yields CDR1 MGHRA and CDR2 YSYEKL. The CDR3 spells CASSQGKGDSYQPQHF. The CDR3 region has the DNA TGCGCCAGCAGCCAAGGAAAGGGCGACAGTTATCAGCCCCAGCATTTT.

The J gene is TRBJ2-7, the V gene TRBV19; 7 bases agree with TRBD1. Germline CDR1 reads LNHDA; CDR2 reads SQIVND (reference sequence). J gave up 3 bases and V 3 bases, and 5 bases lay outside the gene matches. This CDR3 region has 14 residues. In nucleotides, the CDR3 is TGTGCCAGTAGTATCTCACAGGGGTACTACGAGCAGTACTTC. It encodes CASSISQGYYEQYF.

J is TRBJ2-7 and V is TRBV30; 7 nucleotides align to TRBD1. V lost 3 bases, J lost 5 bases, and 4 bases stayed unmatched. Germline V CDR1 and CDR2: GTSNPN, SVGIG (reference sequence). There are 12 residues in the CDR3. The chain's CDR3 is CAWRGQSDEQYF. CDR3 DNA: TGTGCCTGGAGGGGACAGTCGGACGAGCAGTACTTC.

The gene calls are TRBV2 and TRBJ2-1, with TRBD2 matching over 7 bases. Germline lookup yields CDR1 SNHLY and CDR2 FYNNEI. V lost 6 bases to trimming and J lost 2 bases; unmatched junction nucleotides: 4. This CDR3 has 14 amino acids. CDR3 in amino acids: CASRFLAAYNEQFF. The CDR3 DNA is TGTGCCAGCAGGTTCCTAGCGGCCTACAATGAGCAGTTCTTC.

V gene TRBV3-1 (or the pseudogene TRBV3-2) combines with J gene TRBJ2-6, with D hard to call. Germline V lookup: CDR1 LGHDT, CDR2 YNNKEL (reference sequence). V shed 2 bases and J shed 0 bases, with 5 bases lying between them. This CDR3 is built from 15 residues. CDR3 coding DNA: TGTGCCAGCAGCCAATTGTACTCTGGGGCCAACGTCCTGACTTTC. It is translated as CASSQLYSGANVLTF.

In DNA form, the CDR3 reads TGCGCCAGCAGGAGTGGGACAGGGCACAATCAGCCCCAGCATTTT. Its protein product is CASRSGTGHNQPQHF. The V gene is TRBV5-1, the J gene TRBJ1-5; TRBD1 agrees at 9 bases. V was pared by 5 bases and J by 3 bases, with 6 bases of the junction left unmatched. Germline CDR1 is SGHRS and CDR2 is YFSETQ. The CDR3 has 15 amino acids. Filled out from reference TRBV5-1 and TRBJ1-5, the complete variable domain reads KAGVTQTPRYLIKTRGQQVTLSCSPISGHRSVSWYQQTPGQGLQFLFEYFSETQRNKGNFPGRFSGRQFSNSRSEMNVSTLELGDSALYLCASRSGTGHNQPQHFGDGTRLSIL.

The V call is TRBV2, the J call TRBJ2-7; D is undetermined. V gave up 5 bases and J gave up 1 base, with 18 bases separating them. This CDR3 contains 16 residues. CDR1 SNHLY and CDR2 FYNNEI come from the germline V gene. DNA for the CDR3: TGTGCCAGCAGTCTCGAGAGCCAGCGCCGTTCCTACGAGCAGTACTTC. This codes for CASSLESQRRSYEQYF.